Detailed here is one TCR beta chain. The source of the sample is a study of blood T cell repertoires in COVID-19. Whole-study context: The United States, Italy and Spain were the sources of the acute and convalescent COVID-19 samples. In each case, the material was cDNA or gDNA derived from T cells, B-cell-depleted T cells, or PBMCs.

In the authors' workflow: Reference gene primer amplification gave nucleated cell count estimates. Profiled with immunoSEQ multiplex PCR; TCRdb holds only in-frame clones, not every one. Clonal size and the V and J genes are those of that table, whereas D and trimming came from the DNA. Of approximately 170,000 clones listed, around 90% were seen once; the top ten hold 20% to 30%. V lost 2 bases and J lost 2; bases outside the gene matches: 5. The CDR3 runs to 16 residues. The V gene's germline CDR1 is LGHDT and CDR2 YNNKEL (reference sequence). The source is a man aged 55 to 70 with acute or convalescent COVID-19. Material for sequencing was peripheral blood. This chain links TRBV3-1 (or the pseudogene TRBV3-2) with TRBJ2-7; 11 nucleotides line up with TRBD1. CDR3 bases: TGTGCCAGCAGCCAATCGGACAGGGGGCCCACCTACGAGCAGTACTTC. It is translated as CASSQSDRGPTYEQYF.